Each of the 15 T cell receptor beta chains below was sequenced from the same sample in a study of CD8 T cells in Susac syndrome. Reverse transcription of roughly 0.5 to 1 ug RNA used random hexamers. TCRdb re-derived calls from the immunoSEQ multiplex PCR reads in MiXCR, one entry per CDR3 protein. The profile covers about 150,000 distinct CDR3 sequences, with roughly 95% appearing a single time and 0.065% to 0.095% taken by the ten largest. Material for sequencing was CD4+ T cells from PBMCs. These receptors were obtained from a human donor with Susac syndrome.

The rearrangement joins TRBV18 to TRBJ1-1; a weak D match, TRBD1 (6 bases). The V end lost 6 bases, the J end lost 1 base, and 12 bases lay between the germline ends. The CDR3 is made up of 14 amino acids. CDR1 is KGHSH and CDR2 is LQKENI in the germline V gene. The DNA of the CDR3 is TGTGCCAGCTCCCCAGGGGCCGCGAACACTGAAGCTTTCTTT. As protein: CASSPGAANTEAFF.

The chain is built from TRBV25-1 and TRBJ2-3; D is ambiguous. V lost 3 bases to trimming and J lost 4 bases, with 8 bases between them. Germline-derived CDR1 and CDR2 are MGHDK and SYGVNS. The CDR3 has 13 residues. This CDR3 reads CASSEGFADTQYF. The CDR3 DNA is TGTGCCAGCAGTGAGGGTTTTGCAGATACGCAGTATTTT.

The CDR3 loop is CASSLNRGETQYF. Here the CDR3 DNA reads TGTGCCAGCAGTTTAAACAGGGGGGAGACCCAGTACTTC. V is TRBV12-3 or TRBV12-4 and J is TRBJ2-5; 8 bases line up with TRBD1. Losses at the gene ends were 2 bases for V and 5 bases for J; bases not matched to a gene: 1. This CDR3 has 13 amino acids.

V is TRBV5-4 and J is TRBJ2-7, with D uncertain. The CDR3 totals 15 residues. V gave up 4 bases and J gave up 2 bases, with 16 bases separating them. Germline assignment: CDR1 SGHNT and CDR2 YYREEE (reference sequence). The CDR3 region is CASSPDTGRAYEQYF. Written as DNA, the CDR3 is TGTGCCAGCAGCCCCGACACGGGTAGGGCCTACGAGCAGTACTTC.

V usage is TRBV7-8 and J usage is TRBJ1-1; no definite D call. Germline CDR1 SGHVS, CDR2 FQNEAQ. V gave up 1 base and J gave up 4 bases, with 4 bases separating them. The CDR3 has 12 residues. CDR3 protein: CASSLGVTEAFF. The CDR3 DNA reads as TGTGCCAGCAGCTTAGGAGTCACTGAAGCTTTCTTT.

The chain joins TRBV29-1 to TRBJ2-1, with unresolved D. CDR1 and CDR2 (germline): SQVTM, ANQGSEA. Trimming pared 2 bases from V and 5 bases from J, leaving 13 bases between. The CDR3 length is 14 residues. Written as DNA, the CDR3 is TGCAGCGTTGAATCGCAGCGTACAGACAATGAGCAGTTCTTC. Translation: CSVESQRTDNEQFF.

The chain carries TRBV11-3 and TRBJ1-2; D unresolved. The CDR3 contains 13 residues. The germline CDR1 and CDR2 sequences are SGHNT and YENEEA. V was pared by 5 bases and J by 4 bases, with 11 bases between. The CDR3 DNA reads as TGTGCCAGCAGCCGATTGGACGGCTATGGCTACACCTTC. It translates to CASSRLDGYGYTF. The full variable domain, in which reference TRBV11-3 and TRBJ1-2 provide the parts outside the CDR3, is EAGVVQSPRYKIIEKKQPVAFWCNPISGHNTLYWYLQNLGQGPELLIRYENEEAVDDSQLPKDRFSAERLKGVDSTLKIQPAELGDSAVYLCASSRLDGYGYTFGSGTRLTVV.

CDR3 amino acids: CASSRGQSEQYF. The CDR3 region has the DNA TGTGCCAGCAGCCGGGGACAATCCGAGCAGTACTTC. The chain couples TRBV3-1 to TRBJ2-7; tentatively, D is TRBD1 (6 bases). The germline V and J ends were trimmed by 4 bases and 6 bases, with 10 bases remaining between them. This CDR3 is 12 amino acids long. Germline CDR1 is LGHDT and CDR2 is YNNKEL (reference sequence).

The gene calls are TRBV6-6 and TRBJ1-1; D unresolved. Germline lookup yields CDR1 MNHNY and CDR2 SVGAGI (reference sequence). The CDR3 sequence is 14 residues long. V lost 2 bases and J 1 base, leaving 8 bases between the germline ends. CDR3 loop: CASSYGLQNTEAFF. The DNA for the CDR3 is TGTGCCAGCAGTTACGGGCTTCAGAACACTGAAGCTTTCTTT.

The chain couples TRBV20-1 to TRBJ1-1; no clear D. Trimming shortened V by 7 bases and J by 5 bases, and 14 bases separated the two germline ends. This CDR3 spans 12 amino acids. The germline V gene encodes CDR1 DFQATT and CDR2 SNEGSKA (reference sequence). This chain's CDR3 is CSVPTVGTEAFF. The CDR3 DNA reads as TGCAGTGTTCCAACTGTGGGTACTGAAGCTTTCTTT.

V usage is TRBV5-6 and J usage is TRBJ1-1; 9 nucleotides agree with TRBD1. V lost 4 bases and J lost 4; bases outside the gene matches: 8. CDR3 length: 15 residues. CDR1 and CDR2 from the germline V gene are SGHDT and YYEEEE. The CDR3 DNA is TGTGCCAGCAGCCTCCTTGACAGGGGGATCACTGAAGCTTTCTTT. Amino acid sequence: CASSLLDRGITEAFF.

The chain joins TRBV7-9 to TRBJ2-3; TRBD1 or TRBD2 may be the D gene (5 bases each). Germline-derived CDR1 and CDR2 are SEHNR and FQNEAQ (reference sequence). The CDR3 extends over 15 amino acids. Trimming left V 7 bases short and J 1 base short, with 15 bases between. The CDR3 protein is CASTSSGGRTDTQYF. The CDR3 region has the DNA TGTGCCAGCACTTCTAGTGGGGGACGCACAGATACGCAGTATTTT. The full variable domain, in which reference TRBV7-9 and TRBJ2-3 provide the parts outside the CDR3, is DTGVSQNPRHKITKRGQNVTFRCDPISEHNRLYWYRQTLGQGPEFLTYFQNEAQLEKSRLLSDRFSAERPKGSFSTLEIQRTEQGDSAMYLCASTSSGGRTDTQYFGPGTRLTVL.

The V gene is TRBV25-1, the J gene TRBJ2-5; no definite D call. This CDR3 comprises 14 residues. Deletions cut 3 bases from V and 1 base from J, with 9 bases between. The V gene's germline CDR1 is MGHDK and CDR2 SYGVNS. The CDR3 sequence: CASSDRATQETQYF. CDR3 DNA: TGTGCCAGCAGTGACCGGGCAACCCAAGAGACCCAGTACTTC.

CDR3 sequence (DNA): TGTGCCAGTAGTAGATCTCCGACAGGGTACCCCTCCTACGAGCAGTACTTC. It specifies CASSRSPTGYPSYEQYF. V is TRBV19 and J is TRBJ2-7; 7 bases align to TRBD1. There are 17 residues in the CDR3. The junction had 12 bases not matched to a gene; V was cut back by 4 bases and J by 0 bases. CDR1 and CDR2 from the germline V gene are LNHDA and SQIVND (reference sequence).

The rearrangement links TRBV29-1 to TRBJ2-7; no reliable D call. Trimming removed 2 bases from V and 1 base from J, with 9 bases in between. Germline-derived CDR1 and CDR2 are SQVTM and ANQGSEA. The CDR3 runs to 13 residues. CDR3 bases: TGCAGCGTTGAATTTGACAAATCCTACGAGCAGTACTTC. Its protein is CSVEFDKSYEQYF.